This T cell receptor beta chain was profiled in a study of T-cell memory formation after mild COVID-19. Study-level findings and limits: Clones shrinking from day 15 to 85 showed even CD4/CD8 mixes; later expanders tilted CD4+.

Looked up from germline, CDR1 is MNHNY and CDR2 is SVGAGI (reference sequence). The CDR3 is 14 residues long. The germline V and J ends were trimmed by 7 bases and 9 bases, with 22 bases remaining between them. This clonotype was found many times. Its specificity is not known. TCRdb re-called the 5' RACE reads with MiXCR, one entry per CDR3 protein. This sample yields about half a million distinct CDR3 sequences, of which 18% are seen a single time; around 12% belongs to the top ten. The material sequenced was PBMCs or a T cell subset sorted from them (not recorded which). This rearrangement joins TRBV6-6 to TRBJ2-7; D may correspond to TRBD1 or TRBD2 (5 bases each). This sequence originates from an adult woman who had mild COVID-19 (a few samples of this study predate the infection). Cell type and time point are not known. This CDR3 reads CASKQGAGALWQYF. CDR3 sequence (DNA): TGTGCCAGCAAACAAGGGGCCGGGGCATTGTGGCAGTACTTC.